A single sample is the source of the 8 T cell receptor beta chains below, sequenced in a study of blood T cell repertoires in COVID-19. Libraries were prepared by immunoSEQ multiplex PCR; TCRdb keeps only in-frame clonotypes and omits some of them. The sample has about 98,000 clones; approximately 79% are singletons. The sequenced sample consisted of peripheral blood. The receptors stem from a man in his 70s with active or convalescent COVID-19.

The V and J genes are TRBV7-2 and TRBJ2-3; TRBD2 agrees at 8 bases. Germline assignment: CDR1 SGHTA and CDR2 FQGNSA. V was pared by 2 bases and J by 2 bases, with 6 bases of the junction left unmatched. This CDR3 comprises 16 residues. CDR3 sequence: CASSLMAGGVTDTQYF. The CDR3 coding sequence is TGTGCCAGCAGCTTAATGGCGGGGGGAGTCACAGATACGCAGTATTTT.

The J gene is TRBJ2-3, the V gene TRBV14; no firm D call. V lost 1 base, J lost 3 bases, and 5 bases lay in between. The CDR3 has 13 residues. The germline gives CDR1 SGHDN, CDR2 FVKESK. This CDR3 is CASSQGATDTQYF. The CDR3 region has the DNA TGTGCCAGCAGCCAAGGAGCGACAGATACGCAGTATTTT.

The CDR3 DNA sequence: TGTGCTAGTGGCCTTGACGGGGAAGGCAATCAGCCCCAGCATTTT. This sequence encodes CASGLDGEGNQPQHF. The chain is built from TRBV12-5 and TRBJ1-5; D gene unclear. This CDR3 is built from 15 residues. Trimming took off 6 bases at V and 2 bases at J, with 14 bases between the two ends. Germline V gives CDR1 LGHNT, CDR2 FRNRAP. Based on the CDR3 plus reference TRBV12-5 and TRBJ1-5, the full variable domain is DARVTQTPRHKVTEMGQEVTMRCQPILGHNTVFWYRQTMMQGLELLAYFRNRAPLDDSGMPKDRFSAEMPDATLATLKIQPSEPRDSAVYFCASGLDGEGNQPQHFGDGTRLSIL.

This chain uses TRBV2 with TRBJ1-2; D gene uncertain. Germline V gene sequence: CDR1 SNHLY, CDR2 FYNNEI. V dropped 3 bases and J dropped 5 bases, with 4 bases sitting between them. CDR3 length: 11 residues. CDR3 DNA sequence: TGTGCCAGCAGTGAGGAGTATGGCTACACCTTC. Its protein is CASSEEYGYTF.

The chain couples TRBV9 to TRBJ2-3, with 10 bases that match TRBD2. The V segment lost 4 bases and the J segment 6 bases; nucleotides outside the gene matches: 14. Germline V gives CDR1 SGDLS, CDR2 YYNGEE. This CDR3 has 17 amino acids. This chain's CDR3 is CASSRGTSVSAGDTQYF. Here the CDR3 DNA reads TGTGCCAGCAGCAGGGGGACTAGCGTCTCCGCGGGGGATACGCAGTATTTT. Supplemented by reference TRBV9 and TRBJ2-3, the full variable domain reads DSGVTQTPKHLITATGQRVTLRCSPRSGDLSVYWYQQSLDQGLQFLIQYYNGEERAKGNILERFSAQQFPDLHSELNLSSLELGDSALYFCASSRGTSVSAGDTQYFGPGTRLTVL.

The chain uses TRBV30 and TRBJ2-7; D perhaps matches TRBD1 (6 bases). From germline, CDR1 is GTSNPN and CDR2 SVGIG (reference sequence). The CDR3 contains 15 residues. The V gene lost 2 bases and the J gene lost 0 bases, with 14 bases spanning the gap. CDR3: CAWSFGQLSSYEQYF. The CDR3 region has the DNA TGTGCCTGGAGTTTTGGACAGCTCAGCTCCTACGAGCAGTACTTC.

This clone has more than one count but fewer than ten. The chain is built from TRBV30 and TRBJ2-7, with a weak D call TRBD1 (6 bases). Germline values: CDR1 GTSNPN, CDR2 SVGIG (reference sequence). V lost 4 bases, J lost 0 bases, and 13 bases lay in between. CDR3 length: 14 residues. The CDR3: CAWTGARFSYEQYF. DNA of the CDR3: TGTGCCTGGACAGGGGCGCGATTCTCCTACGAGCAGTACTTC.

CDR3: CASSYRDRTFNEQFF. In nucleotides, the CDR3 is TGTGCCAGCAGCTACCGGGACAGGACCTTCAATGAGCAGTTCTTC. The chain has TRBV7-2 and TRBJ2-1; the match to TRBD1 covers 8 bases. CDR3 length: 15 residues. Germline loops: CDR1 SGHTA, CDR2 FQGNSA. V lost 4 bases and J lost 6; bases outside the gene matches: 8.